This TCR beta chain originates from a study of CD8 T cells in ankylosing spondylitis. TCRdb re-called the 5' RACE reads through MiXCR, storing one row per CDR3 protein. The table includes about 150,000 distinct CDR3 sequences, approximately 44% detected once. The source material was synovial fluid, either unsorted or a sorted T cell fraction (not recorded which). This TCR came from a male donor with ankylosing spondylitis.

The CDR3 region has the DNA TGTGCCAGCAGTTGGCAGGGTTTCACCGGGGAGCTGTTTTTT. Translation: CASSWQGFTGELFF. This chain uses TRBV12-3 or TRBV12-4 with TRBJ2-2; TRBD1 might be the D (5 bases). Trimming stripped 4 bases from V and 4 bases from J, with 10 bases between. The CDR3 has 14 amino acids.